Below, 5 T cell receptor beta chains from the same sample are listed, as sequenced in a study of cytomegalovirus exposure and HLA in healthy donors. PCR amplification relied on 60 Vbeta primers (plus 13 Jbeta primers). The method was immunoSEQ multiplex PCR; TCRdb's version includes in-frame clones alone and lacks a portion of them. The table includes about 130,000 clones, around 70% detected once. Sequencing used PBMCs. These receptors were collected from a middle-aged man in good health and CMV-seropositive.

This chain uses TRBV9 with TRBJ1-6; D is uncertain. The CDR3 length is 14 residues. V lost 2 bases, J lost 6 bases, and 9 bases lay in between. The germline gives CDR1 SGDLS, CDR2 YYNGEE. The CDR3 DNA is TGTGCCAGCAGCGTTTCCAGGTTTAATTCACCCCTCCACTTT. It yields the protein CASSVSRFNSPLHF.

The V call is TRBV4-2, the J call TRBJ2-1; 11 nucleotides match TRBD2. CDR1 is LGHNA and CDR2 is YNFKEQ in the germline V gene. V gave up 1 base and J gave up 2 bases; unmatched junction bases: 1. This CDR3 has 16 residues. CDR3 nucleotides: TGTGCCAGCAGCCAAGCGACTAGCGGGACCTACAATGAGCAGTTCTTC. Translating it yields CASSQATSGTYNEQFF.

V and J are TRBV19 and TRBJ2-7; 14 bases align to TRBD2. The germline CDR1 and CDR2 sequences are LNHDA and SQIVND (reference sequence). The CDR3 totals 16 residues. J was trimmed by 0 bases and V by 7 bases; bases with no gene match: 5. CDR3 loop: CASTNGLAGGSYEQYF. The CDR3 DNA is TGTGCCAGTACCAATGGACTAGCGGGAGGCTCCTACGAGCAGTACTTC.

This rearrangement joins TRBV19 to TRBJ2-1; TRBD2 might be the D (6 bases). V gave up 4 bases and J gave up 6 bases, with 28 bases separating them. CDR1 LNHDA and CDR2 SQIVND come from the germline V gene (reference sequence). The CDR3 consists of 19 residues. CDR3 nucleotides: TGTGCCAGTAGTACCCTTTGGGGCAGCGGGCACAAGGTTTTCAATGAGCAGTTCTTC. Protein product: CASSTLWGSGHKVFNEQFF.

The V gene is TRBV30, the J gene TRBJ2-5; 13 bases map to TRBD2. Unmatched junction bases numbered 19, after V lost 8 bases and J lost 7 bases. The germline V gene encodes CDR1 GTSNPN and CDR2 SVGIG (reference sequence). The CDR3 extends over 17 amino acids. CDR3 nucleotides: TGTGCCCTGGTCTCCATAGGACTAGCGGGGGACTGGGGGACCCAGTACTTC. It yields the protein CALVSIGLAGDWGTQYF.